This record concerns one T cell receptor (beta chain) sequence. In the original analysis: Counts of nucleated cells, estimated from reference gene primer amplification, were obtained. Clones were sequenced by immunoSEQ multiplex PCR, and TCRdb holds only the in-frame ones, with some missing. The DNA gave D and trimming, while V, J and clone size come from that table. The sample has 35,000 to 45,000 clones; approximately 90% are singletons. The sample belongs to a study of blood T cell repertoires in COVID-19. The wider study: Donors in the United States, Italy and Spain gave samples during acute or convalescent COVID-19.

The V end was cut by 3 bases, the J end by 2 bases, with 7 bases between. Per germline, CDR1 LGHDT and CDR2 YNNKEL (reference sequence). The CDR3 length is 13 residues. The TCR sequence derives from a man in his forties or fifties with active COVID-19. Sequencing input: peripheral blood. The gene calls are TRBV3-1 (or the pseudogene TRBV3-2) and TRBJ1-1; D unresolved. CDR3 region: CASSHSDNTEAFF. The CDR3 coding sequence is TGTGCCAGCAGCCACTCAGATAACACTGAAGCTTTCTTT.